This passage covers 28 T cell receptor beta chains from one sample sequenced in a study of post-analysis software for immune sequencing data (dated by TCRdb to the mid-2010s). Broad study findings and their caveats: About five TRBV segments, including TRBV5-6, TRBV5-1 and TRBV20-1, were significantly more frequent in patients than controls.

What these receptors recognize is not known. The library was generated by PCR. Sequencer: Illumina HiSeq 2500. To reduce PCR and sequencing biases, unique molecular identifiers were built into the TCR beta cDNA libraries. TCRdb took the public reads, trimmed them with fastp at Q25, ran MiXCR for clone calling and kept in-frame beta chains. Here each entry gathers all rows of one CDR3 protein and keeps the most common genes and DNA. The sample table lists more than 450,000 distinct CDR3 sequences, under 40% of them with a count of one. The ten largest make up about 5.6% of the sample. The sequencing input was blood. These receptor sequences come from a girl under 18 with multiple sclerosis.

At least ten counts were recorded for this clonotype. The chain recombines TRBV11-2 with TRBJ2-7; D possibly corresponds to TRBD2 (7 bases). The V gene's germline CDR1 is SGHAT and CDR2 FQNNGV. The length of the CDR3 is 14 residues. V lost 5 bases, J lost 2 bases, and 13 bases lay in between. The CDR3 bases are TGTGCCAGCAGCCTCGCGGGGGCCGCCTACGAGCAGTACTTC. Translated: CASSLAGAAYEQYF.

The chain is built from TRBV2 and TRBJ2-5, with D perhaps matching TRBD1 (7 bases). The ends were cut back, 6 bases at V and 0 bases at J, with 29 bases in the middle. CDR1 is SNHLY, CDR2 FYNNEI, per germline. CDR3 size: 20 residues. The CDR3 coding sequence is TGTGCCAGCAGGGACATCCGGGGGCTGGACAGGCCTCTTCACCAAGAGACCCAGTACTTC. The encoded protein is CASRDIRGLDRPLHQETQYF.

The chain links TRBV5-1 to TRBJ2-7; 13 nucleotides line up with TRBD2. The germline V gene has CDR1 SGHRS and CDR2 YFSETQ. The CDR3 spans 17 residues. V shed 2 bases and J 0 bases; nucleotides not matched to a gene: 5. The CDR3 spells CASSFTSGGVISYEQYF. The CDR3 DNA is TGCGCCAGCAGCTTTACTAGCGGGGGGGTTATCTCCTACGAGCAGTACTTC.

V is TRBV12-3 or TRBV12-4 and J is TRBJ1-2; D is unresolved. Trimming pared 3 bases from V and 5 bases from J, leaving 10 bases between. The length of the CDR3 is 13 residues. The CDR3 DNA sequence: TGTGCCAGCAGTTTGGAGTCTGGGTATGGCTACACCTTC. Residues: CASSLESGYGYTF.

The CDR3 region is CASSIQTPGGSPLHF. The CDR3 coding sequence is TGCGCCAGCAGCATCCAAACCCCAGGTGGTTCACCCCTCCACTTT. The chain links TRBV5-1 to TRBJ1-6; D unclear. V was shortened by 4 bases and J by 9 bases, with 17 bases between the two germline ends. Germline V gene lookup returns CDR1 SGHRS and CDR2 YFSETQ. This CDR3 has 15 amino acids. Full variable domain (outside the CDR3, taken from reference TRBV5-1 and TRBJ1-6): KAGVTQTPRYLIKTRGQQVTLSCSPISGHRSVSWYQQTPGQGLQFLFEYFSETQRNKGNFPGRFSGRQFSNSRSEMNVSTLELGDSALYLCASSIQTPGGSPLHFGNGTRLTVT.

This clonotype has only a few counts. The chain joins TRBV12-3 or TRBV12-4 to TRBJ2-3; D tentatively reads TRBD1 or TRBD2 (5 bases each). The CDR3 runs to 13 residues. Deletions cut 3 bases from V and 8 bases from J, with 12 bases between. CDR3 in amino acids: CASSLGDRSTQYF. The CDR3 DNA reads TGTGCCAGCAGTTTGGGGGATCGGAGTACGCAGTATTTT.

At least ten counts were recorded for this clonotype. The chain combines TRBV9 with TRBJ2-1; TRBD2 is a possible D gene (5 bases). Trimming stripped 0 bases from V and 2 bases from J, with 6 bases between. Germline V CDR1 and CDR2: SGDLS, YYNGEE. This CDR3 is 14 amino acids long. CDR3 bases: TGTGCCAGCAGCGTAGCGGGGACCTACAATGAGCAGTTCTTC. Translating it yields CASSVAGTYNEQFF.

This rearrangement joins TRBV6-5 to TRBJ1-2; D remains unclear. This CDR3 has 12 residues. Deletions cut 8 bases from V and 0 bases from J, with 7 bases between. Germline lookup yields CDR1 MNHEY and CDR2 SVGAGI. CDR3 loop: CASARTNYGYTF. CDR3 DNA sequence: TGTGCCAGCGCCCGGACTAACTATGGCTACACCTTC.

The rearrangement links TRBV18 to TRBJ1-1, with no clear D. Germline CDR1 is KGHSH and CDR2 is LQKENI. CDR3 size: 12 residues. V lost 5 bases and J 5 bases, leaving 9 bases between the germline ends. The CDR3 sequence is CASSKTGTEAFF. The CDR3 nucleotides read TGTGCCAGCTCAAAGACGGGGACTGAAGCTTTCTTT. Looking up the rest from reference TRBV18 and TRBJ1-1 gives the full variable domain: NAGVMQNPRHLVRRRGQEARLRCSPMKGHSHVYWYRQLPEEGLKFMVYLQKENIIDESGMPKERFSAEFPKEGPSILRIQQVVRGDSAAYFCASSKTGTEAFFGQGTRLTVV.

This clonotype was recorded a few times. Here the CDR3 reads CASSQEGAVSYEQYF. The CDR3 nucleotides are TGCGCCAGCAGCCAAGAAGGGGCAGTCTCCTACGAGCAGTACTTC. This chain uses TRBV4-1 with TRBJ2-7, with D tentatively TRBD1 (5 bases). The germline V gene encodes CDR1 MGHRA and CDR2 YSYEKL. V was pared by 0 bases and J by 0 bases, with 9 bases between. The CDR3 loop spans 15 amino acids.

There are a few counts of this clonotype. One junction end disagrees with the germline gene, perhaps due to a read error. The chain couples TRBV7-2 to TRBJ1-2; tentative D call: TRBD1 (5 bases). CDR1 SGHTA and CDR2 FQGNSA come from the germline V gene. The CDR3 is 13 amino acids. CDR3 DNA sequence: TGTGTCAGCAGCTTGGGGGGTCCCTATGGCTACACCTTC. Protein sequence: CVSSLGGPYGYTF.

The chain carries TRBV7-6 and TRBJ2-7; D gene ambiguous. V dropped 6 bases and J dropped 7 bases, with 13 bases sitting between them. Germline V CDR1 and CDR2: SGHVS, FNYEAQ. The CDR3 is made up of 12 amino acids. CDR3 region: CASSSGSKEQYV. The CDR3 DNA reads TGTGCCAGCAGTTCCGGGTCTAAAGAGCAGTACGTC.

Only a few counts were recorded for this clonotype. The chain combines TRBV5-1 with TRBJ2-5; TRBD2 aligns across 10 bases. This CDR3 has 15 residues. Germline V lookup: CDR1 SGHRS, CDR2 YFSETQ. V trimming: 2 bases; J trimming: 0 bases; junction bases outside the gene matches: 1. CDR3 region: CASSFSGGHQETQYF. The CDR3, as DNA: TGCGCCAGCAGCTTTAGCGGGGGGCACCAAGAGACCCAGTACTTC.

This chain joins TRBV5-1 and TRBJ2-7; TRBD1 matches 9 bases. Germline CDR1 SGHRS, CDR2 YFSETQ. The CDR3 spans 15 residues. With V trimmed by 2 bases and J by 3 bases, 6 bases remained unmatched. CDR3 nucleotide sequence: TGCGCCAGCAGCTTAAAAGGACAGGGGAACTACGAGCAGTACTTC. It translates to CASSLKGQGNYEQYF.

This clonotype was found many times. The V and J genes are TRBV11-3 and TRBJ2-1; D is possibly TRBD2 (7 bases). Trimming shortened V by 2 bases and J by 0 bases, and 8 bases separated the two germline ends. Germline V gives CDR1 SGHNT, CDR2 YENEEA. The CDR3 extends over 15 amino acids. The CDR3 reads CASSLRGGSYNEQFF. DNA for the CDR3: TGTGCCAGCAGCTTAAGGGGGGGCTCCTACAATGAGCAGTTCTTC.

In its sample, this clonotype was seen a few times. This rearrangement joins TRBV7-3 to TRBJ2-2; possible D gene TRBD2, 7 bases. The V and J ends lost 5 bases and 3 bases respectively, with 16 bases between them. The CDR3 is 16 amino acids. Per germline, CDR1 SGHTA and CDR2 FQGTGA. CDR3 amino acids: CASSRGAGAYTGELFF. In DNA, the CDR3 is TGTGCCAGCAGCCGCGGTGCGGGGGCATACACCGGGGAGCTGTTTTTT.

Only a few counts were recorded for this clonotype. J is TRBJ1-2 and V is TRBV5-1, with a tentative D call TRBD1 (6 bases). V lost 4 bases and J 3 bases, leaving 13 bases between the germline ends. Germline V lookup: CDR1 SGHRS, CDR2 YFSETQ. This CDR3 comprises 14 residues. The CDR3 bases are TGCGCCAGCAGCATACGGGCAGGGGACTATGGCTACACCTTC. As protein: CASSIRAGDYGYTF.

The chain couples TRBV4-1 to TRBJ2-1; tentative D call: TRBD2 (6 bases). V lost 0 bases and J lost 10, with 13 bases in between. Germline-derived CDR1 and CDR2 are MGHRA and YSYEKL. The CDR3 loop spans 14 amino acids. CDR3 residues: CASSQDLGGGEQFF. The CDR3 DNA follows: TGCGCCAGCAGCCAAGATTTAGGTGGGGGGGAGCAGTTCTTC.

The chain couples TRBV4-1 to TRBJ1-5; D not certain. Looked up from germline, CDR1 is MGHRA and CDR2 is YSYEKL. V lost 4 bases to trimming and J lost 2 bases, with 15 bases between them. The CDR3 is 16 residues long. The CDR3 protein is CASSPTPTAGNQPQHF. CDR3 coding DNA: TGCGCCAGCAGCCCGACACCCACGGCTGGCAATCAGCCCCAGCATTTT.

The rearrangement joins TRBV2 to TRBJ2-7; D may be TRBD1 (6 bases). The V end was cut by 2 bases, the J end by 2 bases, with 7 bases between. Germline V gene data show CDR1 as SNHLY and CDR2 as FYNNEI. The CDR3 is made up of 13 amino acids. The DNA of the CDR3 is TGTGCCAGCAGTGAACAGGGGACCTACGAGCAGTACTTC. Translation gives CASSEQGTYEQYF.

CDR3 protein: CASSPRRDRGFAGELFF. CDR3 nucleotide sequence: TGTGCCAGCAGTCCCCGCCGGGACAGGGGTTTCGCCGGGGAGCTGTTTTTT. V usage is TRBV27 and J usage is TRBJ2-2; TRBD1 agrees at 10 bases. The ends lost 5 bases at V and 6 bases at J; junction bases unmatched: 12. The CDR3 contains 17 residues. CDR1 is MNHEY, CDR2 SMNVEV, per germline (reference sequence).

This CDR3 is CASSLGRSPYNEQFF. The CDR3 DNA reads as TGTGCCAGCAGCTTAGGCCGAAGCCCCTACAATGAGCAGTTCTTC. This chain joins TRBV5-4 and TRBJ2-1; D is ambiguous. V lost 2 bases to trimming and J lost 2 bases, with 11 bases between them. Germline loops: CDR1 SGHNT, CDR2 YYREEE (reference sequence). The CDR3 is 15 residues long.

The chain carries TRBV20-1 and TRBJ2-3; D is undetermined. The CDR3 length is 13 residues. Germline CDR1 is DFQATT and CDR2 is SNEGSKA (reference sequence). Trimming removed 6 bases from V and 8 bases from J, with 18 bases in between. The DNA for the CDR3 is TGCAGTGCCCCTCCTCAACTTGGTGGTACGCAGTATTTT. Amino acids: CSAPPQLGGTQYF.

This clonotype was recorded many times. The chain links TRBV7-2 to TRBJ2-5, with 8 bases fitting TRBD2. Germline trimming cut 5 bases from V and 5 bases from J; bases unmatched to any gene: 10. CDR1 is SGHTA, CDR2 FQGNSA, per germline. The CDR3 sequence is 15 residues long. CDR3 DNA: TGTGCCAGCAGCCACCGGGGGGGAAGGTGGGAGACCCAGTACTTC. Translated: CASSHRGGRWETQYF.

V gene TRBV11-2 combines with J gene TRBJ2-7, with D possibly TRBD1 on 6 matching bases. The DNA matches TRBJ2-5 better at its end, which makes the J call doubtful. Germline V gene data show CDR1 as SGHAT and CDR2 as FQNNGV. The CDR3 covers 20 residues. The CDR3 sequence: CASSSSSQTGHLSVLETQYF. In DNA form, the CDR3 reads TGTGCCAGCAGCTCCTCAAGCCAAACGGGACACCTCTCGGTGTTGGAGACCCAGTACTTC.

This clonotype was seen a handful of times. The V call is TRBV20-1, the J call TRBJ2-3; tentatively, D is TRBD2 (5 bases). V dropped 5 bases and J dropped 10 bases, with 7 bases sitting between them. Germline CDR1 and CDR2: DFQATT and SNEGSKA (reference sequence). The CDR3 is 9 amino acids. The CDR3 bases are TGCAGTGCTGCCGGGGCGCAGTATTTT. Its protein product is CSAAGAQYF.

V usage is TRBV20-1 and J usage is TRBJ2-5, with D tentatively TRBD1 (6 bases). The CDR3 runs 16 residues. V was trimmed by 0 bases and J by 2 bases, leaving 16 bases between them. Germline V gene sequence: CDR1 DFQATT, CDR2 SNEGSKA (reference sequence). CDR3 sequence (DNA): TGCAGTGCTAGAGATTTCCACAGGGAGCAACAAGAGACCCAGTACTTC. It translates to CSARDFHREQQETQYF.

This clonotype has only a few counts. At one of its ends the junction is not consistent with the germline gene, which may arise from a read error. The DNA of the CDR3 is TGTGCCAGCAGTCAAGCAGGGGGGGTCACTGAAGCTTTCTTT. Translating gives CASSQAGGVTEAFF. This chain links TRBV2 with TRBJ1-1; the match to TRBD1 covers 7 bases. CDR3 length: 14 amino acids. Germline V lookup: CDR1 SNHLY, CDR2 FYNNEI.